Below are 9 T cell receptor beta chains sequenced from a single sample in a study of blood T cell repertoires in COVID-19. Clones were sequenced by immunoSEQ multiplex PCR, and TCRdb holds only the in-frame ones, with some missing. The sample consists of about 200,000 clones, roughly 82% of them appearing once. Specimen: PBMCs or T cells enriched from blood (not recorded which). The receptors were gathered from a middle-aged man with acute COVID-19.

This clone was seen a single time. The chain is built from TRBV24-1 and TRBJ2-1; D gene uncertain. Trimming cost V 3 bases and J 4 bases, with 12 bases left between them. This CDR3 region has 15 residues. Germline V gene lookup returns CDR1 KGHDR and CDR2 SFDVKD. The CDR3 DNA reads TGTGCCACCAGTGATCCATCCTGGCGGTACAATGAGCAGTTCTTC. Protein product: CATSDPSWRYNEQFF.

V usage is TRBV9 and J usage is TRBJ2-7; 7 nucleotides line up with TRBD1. Germline assignment: CDR1 SGDLS and CDR2 YYNGEE. This CDR3 has 15 residues. V was pared by 0 bases and J by 0 bases, with 3 bases of the junction left unmatched. In DNA, the CDR3 is TGTGCCAGCAGCGTAGGAGGGGGCGGCTCCTACGAGCAGTACTTC. It specifies CASSVGGGGSYEQYF.

The chain has TRBV11-2 and TRBJ1-3, with D maybe TRBD1 (5 bases). CDR1 and CDR2 from the germline V gene are SGHAT and FQNNGV. Trimming took 5 bases from V and 0 from J, leaving 11 bases between them. CDR3 size: 15 residues. DNA for the CDR3: TGTGCCAGCAGCATTACAGGCAACTCTGGAAACACCATATATTTT. The encoded protein is CASSITGNSGNTIYF.

The chain joins TRBV29-1 to TRBJ2-5; D may be TRBD2 (6 bases). The length of the CDR3 is 12 residues. Germline values: CDR1 SQVTM, CDR2 ANQGSEA. Trimming shortened V by 8 bases and J by 2 bases, and 12 bases separated the two germline ends. The CDR3 DNA reads TGCAGCTCGACCGGGGGTCAAGAGACCCAGTACTTC. It is translated as CSSTGGQETQYF. Full variable domain (outside the CDR3, taken from reference TRBV29-1 and TRBJ2-5): SAVISQKPSRDICQRGTSLTIQCQVDSQVTMMFWYRQQPGQSLTLIATANQGSEATYESGFVIDKFPISRPNLTFSTLTVSNMSPEDSSIYLCSSTGGQETQYFGPGTRLLVL.

V gene TRBV5-1 combines with J gene TRBJ2-7, with D possibly TRBD2 on 6 matching bases. Trimming shortened V by 10 bases and J by 3 bases, and 20 bases separated the two germline ends. CDR3 length: 14 amino acids. Germline V gene data show CDR1 as SGHRS and CDR2 as YFSETQ. The CDR3 here is CASSPSGSNYEQYF. Written as DNA, the CDR3 is TGCGCCTCATCCCCAAGCGGGTCAAACTACGAGCAGTACTTC.

V usage is TRBV5-1 and J usage is TRBJ2-7; D is perhaps TRBD1 (6 bases). CDR3 length equals 12 residues. In germline, CDR1 is SGHRS, CDR2 YFSETQ. V was trimmed by 7 bases and J by 4 bases, leaving 12 bases between them. The CDR3 loop is CASRTANYEQYF. The CDR3 DNA reads as TGCGCCAGCCGGACAGCGAATTACGAGCAGTACTTC. The complete variable domain, with remaining parts taken from reference TRBV5-1 and TRBJ2-7, reads KAGVTQTPRYLIKTRGQQVTLSCSPISGHRSVSWYQQTPGQGLQFLFEYFSETQRNKGNFPGRFSGRQFSNSRSEMNVSTLELGDSALYLCASRTANYEQYFGPGTRLTVT.

This clone was seen a handful of times. The V gene is TRBV28, the J gene TRBJ1-5; a possible D gene is TRBD1 (5 bases). The CDR3 runs to 14 residues. From germline, CDR1 is MDHEN and CDR2 SYDVKM. The V end was cut by 3 bases, the J end by 6 bases, with 12 bases between. The CDR3, as DNA: TGTGCCAGCAGTTTGGTCTCGGGACTTCAGCCCCAGCATTTT. It encodes CASSLVSGLQPQHF.

The V and J genes are TRBV30 and TRBJ1-3; D might be TRBD1 (6 bases). V lost 3 bases and J 0 bases, leaving 18 bases between the germline ends. This CDR3 is 17 amino acids long. Germline CDR1 and CDR2: GTSNPN and SVGIG (reference sequence). The CDR3 loop reads CAWSMERQQGSGNTIYF. CDR3 DNA: TGTGCCTGGAGCATGGAGAGACAACAGGGCTCTGGAAACACCATATATTTT.

V usage is TRBV3-1 (or the pseudogene TRBV3-2) and J usage is TRBJ1-2; D gene uncertain. CDR1 is LGHDT and CDR2 is YNNKEL in the germline V gene (reference sequence). The CDR3 is 13 residues long. Trimming removed 1 base at V and 8 bases at J, with 11 bases between. The CDR3 nucleotides are TGTGCCAGCAGCCAAGGACGGGGAAAGGGCTACACCTTC. This sequence encodes CASSQGRGKGYTF.